This T cell receptor (beta chain) originates from a study of T cells after yellow fever vaccination. TCRdb itself ran the 5' RACE reads through MiXCR, one entry per CDR3 protein. The sample contains about 550,000 distinct CDR3 sequences, over 15% of which appear only once. This CDR3 region has 14 residues. V dropped 10 bases and J dropped 3 bases, with 17 bases sitting between them. Study-wide results and caveats: Some clonotypes were seen in both the CD4 and the CD8 compartments. These made up a small share and likely arose from convergent recombination. Sorted repertoires could include abundant contaminating clonotypes from bulk cells.

Points on this clonotype: Its target is not known.

This sequence originates from a man younger than 45 who received the YFV17D yellow fever vaccine. The input for sequencing was PBMCs, taken 15 days after the yellow fever booster vaccination. J is TRBJ2-3 and V is TRBV12-3 or TRBV12-4, with a weak D call TRBD2 (5 bases). The CDR3 is CATRLGMGTDTQYF. For the CDR3, the DNA is TGTGCCACACGCCTCGGGATGGGAACAGATACGCAGTATTTT.